This is a list of T cell receptor beta chains from one sample in a study of blood T cell repertoires in COVID-19. The data were produced by immunoSEQ multiplex PCR, yet TCRdb's version contains in-frame clones alone and is incomplete. This table holds roughly 100,000 clones, around 88% found once. Specimen: peripheral blood. These receptors were taken from a woman aged 70 to 79 with acute or convalescent COVID-19. CDR3s include the opening cysteine and the closing phenylalanine or tryptophan. The order of the fields is D gene, J gene, clone size, V gene, CDR3 DNA, CDR3 protein. D genes are given only for firm matches. Clone size appears in some rows only: once, few, many, or a class for an expanded clone.

>TRBD2|TRBJ2-1|-|TRBV19
TGTGCCAGTAGTAGTCAGGGACTAGCGGGGTACTACAATGAGCAGTTCTTC
CASSSQGLAGYYNEQFF
>TRBD1|TRBJ1-6|few|TRBV6-5
TGTGCCAGCAGTCAGACAGGGGGAGGCTCACCCCTCCACTTT
CASSQTGGGSPLHF
>TRBD2|TRBJ2-1|-|TRBV9
TGTGCCAGCAGCCAACACCAAGGACTAGCGAGCTCCTACAATGAGCAGTTCTTC
CASSQHQGLASSYNEQFF
>-|TRBJ1-6|-|TRBV12-5
TGTGCTAGTCCGTCTAGAGGGAGCTCCTATAATTCACCCCTCCACTTT
CASPSRGSSYNSPLHF
>-|TRBJ1-4|-|TRBV5-6
TGTGCCAGCAGAGGACAAAGTGAAAAACTGTTTTTT
CASRGQSEKLFF
>-|TRBJ2-2|-|TRBV5-5
TGTGCCAGCAGCTTGGGGACAGTAGGAGCCGGGGAGCTGTTTTTT
CASSLGTVGAGELFF
>TRBD1|TRBJ2-7|-|TRBV6-2/TRBV6-3
TGTGCCAGCAGTCGGGACAGGCGAACCTACGAGCAGTACTTC
CASSRDRRTYEQYF
>TRBD1|TRBJ1-5|-|TRBV29-1
TGCAGCGGAGGACAGGGGGGTAATCAGCCCCAGCATTTT
CSGGQGGNQPQHF
>-|TRBJ1-1|-|TRBV11-2
TGTGCCAGCAGCCGATACAGGGAGACTGAAGCTTTCTTT
CASSRYRETEAFF
>TRBD1|TRBJ1-2|-|TRBV5-6
TGTGCCAGCAGCTCCTGGGACAAAGGGGGCATTACCTATGGCTACACCTTC
CASSSWDKGGITYGYTF
>-|TRBJ1-5|-|TRBV7-9
TGTGCCAGCAGCTTTGGGGGCGCGGAACAGCCCCAGCATTTT
CASSFGGAEQPQHF
>-|TRBJ1-5|-|TRBV28
TGTGCCATCAGGGCATCGGGGGGCGAGAATCAGCCCCAGCATTTT
CAIRASGGENQPQHF
>-|TRBJ1-5|-|TRBV6-1
TGTGCCAGCAGTGAAGCTCCCCGGGATCAGCCCCAGCATTTT
CASSEAPRDQPQHF
>TRBD2|TRBJ2-3|-|TRBV7-2
TGTGCCAGCAGCTCCCCCCGACTAGCGGCGCACACAGATACGCAGTATTTT
CASSSPRLAAHTDTQYF
>-|TRBJ2-2|-|TRBV12-5
TGTGCTAGCCTACAGGGAACCGGGGAGCTGTTTTTT
CASLQGTGELFF
>TRBD1|TRBJ2-1|once|TRBV13
TGTGCCAGCAGCTTACAGGGGGTAGGGGACAATGAGCAGTTCTTC
CASSLQGVGDNEQFF
>TRBD1|TRBJ2-1|-|TRBV7-8
TGTGCCAGCAGCGTAGGACAGGGAAAGATTAATGAGCAGTTCTTC
CASSVGQGKINEQFF
>-|TRBJ1-1|-|TRBV5-1
TGCGCCAGCAGCTTGACAGCCATGAACACTGAAGCTTTCTTT
CASSLTAMNTEAFF
>-|TRBJ1-4|-|TRBV9
TGTGCCAGCAGCGTAGGTCTAGGGCAGGGCGAAAAACTGTTTTTT
CASSVGLGQGEKLFF
>-|TRBJ2-7|-|TRBV2
TGTGCCAGCAGTAAGACTCATCCCGAGTCCGAGCAGTACTTC
CASSKTHPESEQYF
>-|TRBJ1-2|-|TRBV28
TGTGCCAGCAGTTTCACCCAGGGCTATGGCTACACCTTC
CASSFTQGYGYTF
>TRBD1|TRBJ1-4|-|TRBV19
TGTGCCAGTAGCGACAGGGGGGACGAAAAACTGTTTTTT
CASSDRGDEKLFF
>TRBD2|TRBJ2-5|-|TRBV2
TGTGCCACCCAAGCGGGAGCATTTGAGACCCAGTACTTC
CATQAGAFETQYF
>TRBD1|TRBJ1-4|-|TRBV5-1
TGCGCCAGCAGCTTCACTAGGGACAGGGGAGATGAAAAACTGTTTTTT
CASSFTRDRGDEKLFF
>TRBD1|TRBJ2-3|-|TRBV11-2
TGTGCCAGCAGCTTAGGGACAGGGGTCAGCACAGATACGCAGTATTTT
CASSLGTGVSTDTQYF
>-|TRBJ2-5|-|TRBV30
TGTGCCTGGAGTGTACTAGGGCCATTCCAGTACTTC
CAWSVLGPFQYF
>TRBD1|TRBJ1-5|-|TRBV28
TGTGCCAGCAGTTTACCCGACAGGGGTGGAGGCAATCAGCCCCAGCATTTT
CASSLPDRGGGNQPQHF
>TRBD2|TRBJ2-7|-|TRBV29-1
TGCAGCGTCAAAGGGGTTAGCGGGGGGGCCTACGAGCAGTACTTC
CSVKGVSGGAYEQYF
>-|TRBJ1-2|-|TRBV27
TGTGCCAGCAGTTCGACCACAAGGGAGGCCTATGGCTACACCTTC
CASSSTTREAYGYTF
>TRBD2|TRBJ2-1|-|TRBV10-3
TGTGCCATCAGTGGGAGCGGGAGGGCATCCTACAATGAGCAGTTCTTC
CAISGSGRASYNEQFF
>TRBD2|TRBJ2-5|-|TRBV11-2
TGTGCCAGCAGCTTAGGGCTAGCGGGGGGGCAAGAGACCCAGTACTTC
CASSLGLAGGQETQYF
>-|TRBJ1-6|-|TRBV11-2
TGTGCCAGCAGCTTAGAGATGGGCATAAGATCACCCCTCCACTTT
CASSLEMGIRSPLHF
>-|TRBJ2-2|-|TRBV5-1
TGCGCCAGCCGTACGACAGGAATCACCGGGGAGCTGTTTTTT
CASRTTGITGELFF
>TRBD2|TRBJ2-2|-|TRBV27
TGTGCCAGCAGTTTATTAGCCCTTCGGACTAGCGGGAGGTCCGGCACCGGGGAGCTGTTTTTT
CASSLLALRTSGRSGTGELFF
>-|TRBJ2-7|-|TRBV19
TGTGCCAGTAGTTTCGGACAGACCTACGAGCAGTACTTC
CASSFGQTYEQYF
>-|TRBJ1-1|-|TRBV30
TGTGCCTGGAGGGGGGGAGAGTACACTGAAGCTTTCTTT
CAWRGGEYTEAFF
>-|TRBJ2-7|-|TRBV15
TGTGCCACCAGCCCCATGGGGGCTCCTATACGAGAGCAGTACTTC
CATSPMGAPIREQYF
>-|TRBJ2-3|-|TRBV9
TGTGCCAGCAGCGTATGGGCGGGTGGAGATACGCAGTATTTT
CASSVWAGGDTQYF
>TRBD1|TRBJ1-1|-|TRBV6-5
TGTGCCAGCAGTTTTAGGACAGGGAACACTGAAGCTTTCTTT
CASSFRTGNTEAFF
>-|TRBJ2-2|few|TRBV5-1
TGCGCCAGCATTCGGGTGGGACAGAACACCGGGGAGCTGTTTTTT
CASIRVGQNTGELFF
>-|TRBJ2-3|-|TRBV2
TGTGCCAGCAATGGCCCCTGGGAGGCAGATACGCAGTATTTT
CASNGPWEADTQYF
>TRBD1|TRBJ2-7|-|TRBV7-9
TGTGCCAGCAGTTATAGAGCAGGGGGCCGCGACGAGCAGTACTTC
CASSYRAGGRDEQYF
>TRBD1|TRBJ2-7|-|TRBV4-1
TGCGCCAGCAGCCTGATTCCGGGACAGGGGGTTTACGAGCAGTACTTC
CASSLIPGQGVYEQYF
>-|TRBJ2-7|-|TRBV7-9
TGTGCCAGCAGCTCTCAGGGGTCCTACGAGCAGTACTTC
CASSSQGSYEQYF
>TRBD2|TRBJ2-1|-|TRBV19
TGTGCCAGTAGTATTTTGAGCGGGAGCGTCAATGAGCAGTTCTTC
CASSILSGSVNEQFF
>-|TRBJ1-5|-|TRBV19
TGTGCCAGTAGTATAGGAATGGCCGGGGGCAATCAGCCCCAGCATTTT
CASSIGMAGGNQPQHF
>-|TRBJ2-3|-|TRBV5-4
TGTGCCAGCAGGCCAGATTTTAGCACAGATACGCAGTATTTT
CASRPDFSTDTQYF